This TCR beta chain was sequenced during a study of T cell responses to AZD1222 COVID-19 vaccine. Background on the study: It was second doses at about 4 or about 12 weeks that were pooled.

The CDR3 runs 16 residues. Germline CDR1 reads SGHRS; CDR2 reads YFSETQ. With 0 bases clipped from V and 3 bases from J, the junction kept 9 bases outside the gene matches. Produced via immunoSEQ multiplex PCR; TCRdb's table is partial and in-frame only. The data contain more than 150,000 clones, almost 95% of them singletons. The rearrangement joins TRBV5-1 to TRBJ2-7; TRBD1 matches at 7 bases. The receptor was isolated from an adult in good health. Specimen: peripheral blood, collected on day 0 of AZD1222 vaccination. CDR3 DNA: TGCGCCAGCAGCTTGGGTAGCAGGGGGAGTTACTACGAGCAGTACTTC. The encoded protein is CASSLGSRGSYYEQYF.